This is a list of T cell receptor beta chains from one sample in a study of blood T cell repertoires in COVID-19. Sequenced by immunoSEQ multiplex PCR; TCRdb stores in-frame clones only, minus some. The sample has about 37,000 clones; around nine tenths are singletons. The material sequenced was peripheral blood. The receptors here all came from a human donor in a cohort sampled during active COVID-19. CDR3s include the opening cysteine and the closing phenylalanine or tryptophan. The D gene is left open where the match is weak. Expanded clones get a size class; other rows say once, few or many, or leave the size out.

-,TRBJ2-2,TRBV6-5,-,CASSYSGVQGGGELFF,TGTGCCAGCAGTTACTCAGGAGTCCAGGGAGGCGGGGAGCTGTTTTTT
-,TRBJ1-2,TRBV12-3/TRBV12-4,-,CASRPTGSYGYTF,TGTGCCAGCAGACCCACAGGGTCCTATGGCTACACCTTC
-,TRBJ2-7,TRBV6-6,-,CASSYTSGYEQYF,TGTGCCAGCAGTTATACTTCCGGCTACGAGCAGTACTTC
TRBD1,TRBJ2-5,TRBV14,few,CASSQPWTGSFETQYF,TGTGCCAGCAGCCAACCCTGGACAGGATCGTTTGAGACCCAGTACTTC
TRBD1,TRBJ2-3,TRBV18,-,CASSPGQGVSDTQYF,TGTGCCAGCTCACCAGGACAGGGGGTTTCAGATACGCAGTATTTT
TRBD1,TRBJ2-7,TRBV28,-,CASRLGTGTYEQYF,TGTGCCAGCAGACTTGGGACAGGCACTTACGAGCAGTACTTC
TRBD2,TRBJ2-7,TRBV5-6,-,CASSRSIAGGPYEQYF,TGTGCCAGCAGCCGAAGCATAGCGGGAGGGCCCTACGAGCAGTACTTC
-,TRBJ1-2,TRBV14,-,CASSHDGGRSAGYTF,TGTGCCAGCAGCCATGATGGGGGGAGGTCTGCTGGCTACACCTTC
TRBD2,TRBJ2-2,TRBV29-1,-,CSGRQTSGTGELFF,TGCAGCGGAAGGCAGACTAGCGGGACCGGGGAGCTGTTTTTT
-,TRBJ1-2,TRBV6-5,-,CASRYQGNYGYTF,TGTGCCAGCAGGTATCAGGGAAACTATGGCTACACCTTC
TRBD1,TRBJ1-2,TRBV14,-,CASSPHGRGTGKGPNYGYTF,TGTGCCAGCAGCCCCCACGGAAGGGGGACAGGGAAGGGTCCGAACTATGGCTACACCTTC
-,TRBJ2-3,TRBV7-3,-,CASSRDSSTDTQYF,TGTGCCAGCAGCCGGGACTCGAGCACAGATACGCAGTATTTT
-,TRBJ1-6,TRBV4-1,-,CASSPNQATGYNSPLHF,TGCGCCAGCAGCCCCAACCAGGCCACAGGGTATAATTCACCCCTCCACTTT
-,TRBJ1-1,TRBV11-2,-,CASSQQTALNTEAFF,TGTGCCAGCAGCCAACAGACAGCGTTGAACACTGAAGCTTTCTTT
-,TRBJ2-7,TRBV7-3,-,CASSLSGTSYEQYF,TGTGCCAGCAGCTTATCCGGGACTTCCTACGAGCAGTACTTC
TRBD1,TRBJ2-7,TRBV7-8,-,CASSLGQGFSSYEQYF,TGTGCCAGCAGCTTAGGACAGGGGTTCTCTTCCTACGAGCAGTACTTC
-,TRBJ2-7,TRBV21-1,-,CASSIVSGPAYEQYF,TGTGCCAGCAGCATCGTTAGCGGGCCCGCCTACGAGCAGTACTTC
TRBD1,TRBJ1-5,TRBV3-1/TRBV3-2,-,CASSQGGQGFPTQHF,TGTGCCAGCAGCCAAGGGGGACAGGGGTTCCCAACCCAGCATTTT
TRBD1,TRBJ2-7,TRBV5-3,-,CARSLRGQGKNEQYF,TGTGCCAGAAGCTTGCGGGGACAGGGGAAAAACGAGCAGTACTTC
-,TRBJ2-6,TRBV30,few,CARGDRRSVLTF,TGTGCCCGCGGGGACAGAAGGAGCGTCCTGACTTTC
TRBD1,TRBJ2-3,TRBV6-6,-,CASSPRQGGTDTQYF,TGTGCCAGCAGTCCTCGACAGGGTGGGACAGATACGCAGTATTTT
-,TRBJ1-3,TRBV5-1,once,CASRDNSGNTIYF,TGCGCCAGTAGGGACAACTCTGGAAACACCATATATTTT
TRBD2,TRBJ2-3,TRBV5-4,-,CASSLNLAGGPSPDTQYF,TGTGCCAGCAGCTTGAACTTAGCGGGAGGGCCCTCTCCAGATACGCAGTATTTT
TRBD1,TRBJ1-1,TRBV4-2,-,CASSQDKGTGMNTEAFF,TGTGCCAGCAGCCAAGATAAGGGGACAGGGATGAACACTGAAGCTTTCTTT
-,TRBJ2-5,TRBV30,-,CAGRTGNSGRHLETQYF,TGTGCCGGACGGACAGGGAATAGCGGGAGACATTTGGAGACCCAGTACTTC
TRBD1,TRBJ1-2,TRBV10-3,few,CAISTGQDGYTF,TGTGCCATCAGTACAGGACAGGATGGCTACACCTTC
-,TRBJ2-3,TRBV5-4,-,CASSLTGQPPDTQYF,TGTGCCAGCAGCCTTACTGGGCAGCCCCCAGATACGCAGTATTTT
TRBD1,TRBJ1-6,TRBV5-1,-,CASSSEGQRNSPLHF,TGCGCCAGCAGCTCGGAGGGACAGAGAAATTCACCCCTCCACTTT
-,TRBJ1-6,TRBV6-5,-,CASKRGPGENSPLHF,TGTGCCAGCAAACGCGGGCCGGGGGAAAATTCACCCCTCCACTTT
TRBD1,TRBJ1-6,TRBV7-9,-,CASSFLDRGRYSPLHF,TGTGCCAGCAGTTTTCTCGACAGGGGGCGTTATTCACCCCTCCACTTT